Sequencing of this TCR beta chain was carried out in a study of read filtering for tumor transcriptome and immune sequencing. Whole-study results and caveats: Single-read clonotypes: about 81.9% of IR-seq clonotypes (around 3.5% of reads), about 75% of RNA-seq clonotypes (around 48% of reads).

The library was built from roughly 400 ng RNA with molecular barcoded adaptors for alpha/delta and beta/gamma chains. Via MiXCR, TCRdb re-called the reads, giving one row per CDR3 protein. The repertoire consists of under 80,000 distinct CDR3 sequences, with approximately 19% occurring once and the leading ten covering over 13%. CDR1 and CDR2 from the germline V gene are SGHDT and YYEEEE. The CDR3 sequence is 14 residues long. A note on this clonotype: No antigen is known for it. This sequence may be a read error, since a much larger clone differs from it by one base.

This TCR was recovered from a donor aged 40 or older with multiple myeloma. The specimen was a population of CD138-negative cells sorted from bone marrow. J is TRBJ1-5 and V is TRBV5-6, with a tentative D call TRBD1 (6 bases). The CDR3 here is CASSPDPAGQHQHF. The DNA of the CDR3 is TGTGCCAGCAGCCCGGACCCAGCTGGACAGCACCAGCATTTT.